This T cell receptor (beta chain) was captured by sequencing in a study of T cell repertoires in cytomegalovirus infection. About the research overall: Newly reported HLA-C-restricted and thoroughly characterized HLA-B-restricted CMV epitopes were employed. Signatures in public TCR beta sequences pointed to both CMV infection and matching HLA type.

The study's findings and limits: There were carriers of CMV plus the relevant HLA, and cumulative public TCR beta family frequency identified them. HLA-C-restricted TCR beta clonotypes specific for CMV led the ex vivo response.

About this clonotype: The antigen is unknown.

MiXCR was run by TCRdb on the reads, yielding one entry per CDR3 protein. Counted here are around 750,000 distinct CDR3 sequences, about 31% occurring once; the ten biggest clones make up around 11%. The germline gives CDR1 MNHEY, CDR2 SVGEGT. This CDR3 is 11 amino acids long. V was shortened by 11 bases and J by 7 bases, with 15 bases between the two germline ends. This sequence originates from a human donor in good health (CMV status not recorded). Some clones in this sample may be carry-over from other donors' samples. The chain has TRBV6-2 or TRBV6-3 and TRBJ2-7; D tentatively reads TRBD1 or TRBD2 (5 bases each). The sequenced sample was cultured CD8+ T cells from PBMCs, obtained from culture after CMV antigen stimulation. The DNA for the CDR3 is TGTGCCGAACGGATGGGGGAGGAGCAGTACGTC. Protein: CAERMGEEQYV.